Listed here is a single T cell receptor beta chain. These data belong to a study of T cell changes during pregnancy in multiple sclerosis. The repertoire was sequenced with immunoSEQ multiplex PCR; TCRdb's copy has only in-frame clones and lacks some. The sample has 45,000 to 60,000 clones, approximately 92% seen once. With 4 bases clipped from V and 4 bases from J, the junction kept 8 bases outside the gene matches. This CDR3 comprises 15 residues. Per the germline V gene, CDR1 is LNHDA and CDR2 is SQIVND (reference sequence). This chain uses TRBV19 with TRBJ2-3; 7 positions agree with TRBD2. The sequences come from CD4+ T cells from peripheral blood mononuclear cells, collected in the third trimester of pregnancy. The sequence came from a female donor with multiple sclerosis, enrolled in a pregnancy study. CDR3 residues: CASSRSSGMADTQYF. The CDR3 DNA reads as TGTGCCAGTAGTAGGTCGAGCGGGATGGCAGATACGCAGTATTTT.